Included here is one T cell receptor (beta chain) sequence, with context. Antigen: not known. The data were obtained in a study of cytomegalovirus exposure and HLA in healthy donors. Study-level results: CMV serostatus was the sole immune exposure data available.

PCR primers comprised 60 Vbeta and 13 Jbeta primers. Sequenced by immunoSEQ multiplex PCR; TCRdb stores in-frame clones only, minus some. The sample carries some 130,000 clones, 79% recorded once. This CDR3 is built from 14 residues. The V and J ends lost 5 bases and 1 base respectively, with 10 bases between them. Per germline, CDR1 LNHDA and CDR2 SQIVND (reference sequence). The sample comprised PBMCs. This chain joins TRBV19 and TRBJ2-3; D might be TRBD2 (6 bases). The TCR comes from a male donor in good health and CMV-seronegative. Here the CDR3 reads CASSPGDGTDTQYF. CDR3 nucleotide sequence: TGTGCCAGTAGTCCGGGGGACGGCACAGATACGCAGTATTTT.